The 17 T cell receptor beta chains reported below all come from one sample, sequenced in a study of shared clonotypes between healthy human individuals. The protocol was immunoSEQ multiplex PCR, while the TCRdb copy is restricted to in-frame clones and leaves out a portion. Of 550,000 to 650,000 clones in the sample, 90% to 97% are singletons; the top ten hold approximately 0.1%. CD8 cells classed as naive were CD45RO-negative and positively selected for CCR7, excluding terminally differentiated effector memory CD45RA+ cells. Sequenced sample: naive CD8+ T cells sorted from blood. The origin of the receptors is a woman between 25 and 40 years old in good health.

Note on this clone: Different DNA sequences within this sample yield the same CDR3. This chain uses TRBV19 with TRBJ1-1, with D unclear. V gave up 3 bases and J gave up 2 bases, with 7 bases separating them. In germline, CDR1 is LNHDA, CDR2 SQIVND (reference sequence). The CDR3 has 13 residues. This chain's CDR3 is CASSIWGNTEAFF. As DNA, the CDR3 is TGTGCCAGTAGTATTTGGGGAAACACTGAAGCTTTCTTT.

The J gene is TRBJ1-1, the V gene TRBV6-1; the D gene is possibly TRBD1 (5 bases). V was clipped by 3 bases and J by 4 bases, with 15 bases between them. The CDR3 totals 15 residues. Germline V gene data show CDR1 as MNHNS and CDR2 as SASEGT. The CDR3 loop is CASSDFPRGSTEAFF. Written as DNA, the CDR3 is TGTGCCAGCAGTGATTTCCCGCGGGGGAGCACTGAAGCTTTCTTT.

The chain uses TRBV27 and TRBJ2-3; 13 bases align to TRBD2. The length of the CDR3 is 20 residues. V was clipped by 5 bases and J by 5 bases; unmatched bases: 19. CDR1 and CDR2 (germline): MNHEY, SMNVEV (reference sequence). This chain's CDR3 is CASSERTSGRSSHGEDTQYF. In DNA form, the CDR3 reads TGTGCCAGCAGTGAACGGACTAGCGGGAGAAGCTCGCACGGGGAAGATACGCAGTATTTT.

The rearrangement links TRBV5-6 to TRBJ2-7; TRBD2 agrees at 7 bases. The junction had 3 bases not matched to a gene; V was cut back by 1 base and J by 2 bases. Germline loops: CDR1 SGHDT, CDR2 YYEEEE. The CDR3 loop spans 14 amino acids. The chain's CDR3 is CASSLSLAAYEQYF. In DNA, the CDR3 is TGTGCCAGCAGCTTGAGTCTAGCGGCCTACGAGCAGTACTTC.

The table lists this clone with a count of one. This sequence joins TRBV25-1 and TRBJ2-7, with a weak D call TRBD2 (6 bases). The V end lost 8 bases, the J end lost 5 bases, and 16 bases lay between the germline ends. CDR1 and CDR2 (germline): MGHDK, SYGVNS. The CDR3 contains 13 residues. The CDR3 coding sequence is TGTGCCAGCGACGGGGGTTACGGGGACGAGCAGTACTTC. Protein product: CASDGGYGDEQYF.

The genes are TRBV5-1 and TRBJ2-1, with TRBD2 matching 15 bases. The CDR3 has 20 residues. Germline V lookup: CDR1 SGHRS, CDR2 YFSETQ. With V trimmed by 5 bases and J by 2 bases, 14 bases remained unmatched. CDR3 in DNA: TGCGCCAGCAGTTATAAGGGACTAGCGGGAGGTCCTGGAGCCTACAATGAGCAGTTCTTC. As protein: CASSYKGLAGGPGAYNEQFF.

CDR3 DNA sequence: TGTGCCATCAGTGAGGGGGGAAGCCTTGGAAATCAGCCCCAGCATTTT. Translated, it gives CAISEGGSLGNQPQHF. V gene TRBV10-3 combines with J gene TRBJ1-5; D might be TRBD1 (5 bases). V shed 2 bases and J shed 4 bases, with 15 bases lying between them. Germline CDR1 reads ENHRY; CDR2 reads SYGVKD. The CDR3 runs 16 residues.

The V call is TRBV28, the J call TRBJ2-7; D is perhaps TRBD2 (5 bases). Trimming took off 6 bases at V and 5 bases at J, with 20 bases between the two ends. The CDR3 extends over 15 amino acids. Germline V gene data show CDR1 as MDHEN and CDR2 as SYDVKM. CDR3 nucleotide sequence: TGTGCCAGCAGCCGGGAAGGATGGGGTGGGGACGAGCAGTACTTC. Protein: CASSREGWGGDEQYF. Based on the CDR3 plus reference TRBV28 and TRBJ2-7, the full variable domain is DVKVTQSSRYLVKRTGEKVFLECVQDMDHENMFWYRQDPGLGLRLIYFSYDVKMKEKGDIPEGYSVSREKKERFSLILESASTNQTSMYLCASSREGWGGDEQYFGPGTRLTVT.

The chain uses TRBV7-9 and TRBJ2-1; TRBD2 agrees at 8 bases. The CDR3 contains 15 residues. V was pared by 3 bases and J by 4 bases, with 5 bases of the junction left unmatched. Germline V CDR1 and CDR2: SEHNR, FQNEAQ (reference sequence). CDR3 sequence reads: CASSFSGERYNEQFF. The DNA for the CDR3 is TGTGCCAGCAGCTTTAGCGGGGAACGGTACAATGAGCAGTTCTTC.

J is TRBJ1-5 and V is TRBV28, with a tentative D call TRBD1 (6 bases). V shed 5 bases and J shed 2 bases, with 13 bases lying between them. From germline, CDR1 is MDHEN and CDR2 SYDVKM. This CDR3 is 15 amino acids long. CDR3 bases: TGTGCCAGCAGTAGAGGCAGGGGTGGCAATCAGCCCCAGCATTTT. Translated, it gives CASSRGRGGNQPQHF.

The chain uses TRBV5-6 and TRBJ2-7, with a possible D match to TRBD2 (6 bases). With 3 bases removed from V and 3 bases from J, the gap between germline ends came to 7 bases. Germline lookup yields CDR1 SGHDT and CDR2 YYEEEE. The CDR3 sequence is 12 residues long. CDR3 region: CASSSAGYEQYF. In DNA form, the CDR3 reads TGTGCCAGCAGCTCAGCGGGCTACGAGCAGTACTTC.

The chain couples TRBV29-1 to TRBJ2-1; 7 bases line up with TRBD2. The CDR3 consists of 13 residues. V was clipped by 4 bases and J by 4 bases; unmatched bases: 4. The germline V gene encodes CDR1 SQVTM and CDR2 ANQGSEA. In nucleotides, the CDR3 is TGCAGCGTTGTCGGGGGGAGGTACAATGAGCAGTTCTTC. This translates into CSVVGGRYNEQFF.

The CDR3 loop is CSVKERALYGYTF. The CDR3 region has the DNA TGCAGCGTGAAAGAGAGGGCCCTCTATGGCTACACCTTC. The chain joins TRBV29-1 to TRBJ1-2; D not certain. Trimming left V 6 bases short and J 4 bases short, with 15 bases between. The V gene's germline CDR1 is SQVTM and CDR2 ANQGSEA. The CDR3 runs to 13 residues.

The chain uses TRBV13 and TRBJ1-1; no reliable D call. Germline V CDR1 and CDR2: PRHDT, FYEKMQ (reference sequence). This CDR3 has 12 amino acids. Trimming pared 5 bases from V and 11 bases from J, leaving 15 bases between. The CDR3, as DNA: TGTGCCAGCAGCCCCGGGAGGCCGAAGGCTTTCTTT. It codes for CASSPGRPKAFF.

This rearrangement joins TRBV28 to TRBJ2-5, with TRBD1 identical over 10 bases. The CDR3 length is 13 residues. The germline V gene has CDR1 MDHEN and CDR2 SYDVKM. J lost 2 bases, V lost 8 bases, and 2 bases had no gene match. This chain's CDR3 is CASDRGRQETQYF. The CDR3 DNA sequence: TGTGCCAGCGACAGGGGGCGGCAAGAGACCCAGTACTTC.

This chain joins TRBV19 and TRBJ2-3; D is ambiguous. V was pared by 6 bases and J by 3 bases, with 4 bases between. The CDR3 is made up of 11 amino acids. Germline V CDR1 and CDR2: LNHDA, SQIVND (reference sequence). This CDR3 reads CASRLTDTQYF. The CDR3 nucleotides are TGTGCCAGTAGATTGACAGATACGCAGTATTTT.

The chain joins TRBV7-2 to TRBJ2-7; 7 bases align to TRBD2. The CDR3 is 14 residues long. V lost 4 bases and J lost 3; bases outside the gene matches: 6. Germline assignment: CDR1 SGHTA and CDR2 FQGNSA. The CDR3 here is CASSSGLVLYEQYF. The DNA for the CDR3 is TGTGCCAGCAGCTCTGGACTAGTTCTCTACGAGCAGTACTTC.